Sequencing of this T cell receptor beta chain was carried out in a study of blood T cell repertoires in COVID-19. Study-wide context: Samples representing acute and convalescent COVID-19 were sourced from the United States, Italy and Spain. The cDNA or gDNA used as material had been derived from T cells, B-cell-depleted T cells, or PBMCs.

Per the original data handling: Using reference gene primer amplification, nucleated cell counts were estimated. Produced via immunoSEQ multiplex PCR; TCRdb's table is partial and in-frame only. V and J calls plus clone size are reproduced from that table; the DNA served to infer D and trimming. The sample consists of 250,000 or so clones, around 88% of them appearing once. The CDR3 covers 15 residues. Germline CDR1 and CDR2: SGHAT and FQNNGV. Trimming cost V 5 bases and J 4 bases, with 18 bases left between them. This chain joins TRBV11-2 and TRBJ2-7; weak D call: TRBD2 (6 bases). The TCR was taken from a man at least 80 years old with acute or convalescent COVID-19. Sample: peripheral blood. CDR3 loop: CASSKGPAGSYEQYF. The CDR3 nucleotides are TGTGCCAGCAGCAAAGGACCGGCGGGGTCTTACGAGCAGTACTTC.